The clone carrying this T cell receptor (beta chain) was recorded once. Trimming took 0 bases from V and 0 from J, leaving 9 bases between them. Germline-derived CDR1 and CDR2 are SGDLS and YYNGEE. CDR3 length equals 15 residues. RNA amounts of 0.5 to 1 ug underwent reverse transcription with random hexamers. Amplification of TCR beta CDR3 by immunoSEQ multiplex PCR spanned 54 Vbeta and 13 Jbeta. TCRdb re-analysed the immunoSEQ multiplex PCR reads in MiXCR, keeping a single row per CDR3 protein. This sample has some 150,000 distinct CDR3 sequences, with approximately 94% found just once. The data are from a study of CD8 T cells in Susac syndrome.

The genes are TRBV9 and TRBJ1-2; D uncertain. Material: CD4+ T cells from PBMCs. This TCR was recovered from a human donor with Susac syndrome. The CDR3 DNA reads as TGTGCCAGCAGCGTAGCGAGGGAGTCTAACTATGGCTACACCTTC. Its protein is CASSVARESNYGYTF.